The clone carrying this T cell receptor (beta chain) occurred many times. The antigen is unknown. TCRdb used MiXCR to reprocess the RT-PCR reads, holding one entry per CDR3 protein. The sample yields hundreds of thousands of distinct CDR3 sequences, under 9% seen once. The CDR3 is made up of 11 amino acids. CDR1 is SQVTM, CDR2 ANQGSEA, per germline. V lost 3 bases and J lost 4, with 7 bases in between. This sample was included in a study of response to subunit inactivated influenza vaccine. Notes on the study in general: Authors suggested few new T cells are recruited by each seasonal influenza vaccination.

The receptor was isolated from a man aged 45 to 70 who received an inactivated influenza vaccine. Sequenced material: PBMCs from blood, taken roughly 24 months after vaccination. The gene calls are TRBV29-1 and TRBJ2-7; D might be TRBD2 (5 bases). CDR3 coding DNA: TGCAGCGTTGAGAGGGCTTACGAGCAGTACTTC. Translation gives CSVERAYEQYF.